These 25 T cell receptor beta chains share one sample of origin, sequenced in a study of blood T cell repertoires in COVID-19. The method was immunoSEQ multiplex PCR; TCRdb's version includes in-frame clones alone and lacks a portion of them. The sample shows about 200,000 clones, approximately 80% of them seen only once. Sequencing was performed on peripheral blood. The receptor source for this set is a woman over 75 with acute or convalescent COVID-19.

Turning to this clone: Additional DNA sequences in this sample encode the identical CDR3. The chain links TRBV11-2 to TRBJ2-7; no firm D call. The length of the CDR3 is 13 residues. The germline gives CDR1 SGHAT, CDR2 FQNNGV. The V and J ends lost 3 bases and 3 bases respectively, with 9 bases between them. CDR3 protein: CASSFSPGYEQYF. The CDR3 DNA is TGTGCCAGCAGCTTTTCTCCCGGCTACGAGCAGTACTTC. The full variable domain, in which reference TRBV11-2 and TRBJ2-7 provide the parts outside the CDR3, is EAGVAQSPRYKIIEKRQSVAFWCNPISGHATLYWYQQILGQGPKLLIQFQNNGVVDDSQLPKDRFSAERLKGVDSTLKIQPAKLEDSAVYLCASSFSPGYEQYFGPGTRLTVT.

The chain is built from TRBV12-3 or TRBV12-4 and TRBJ1-5; D not certain. V was clipped by 3 bases and J by 5 bases, with 8 bases between them. This CDR3 has 13 amino acids. The CDR3 DNA is TGTGCCAGCAGTTTGGTACAGTATCAGCCCCAGCATTTT. Its translation: CASSLVQYQPQHF.

The V and J genes are TRBV11-3 and TRBJ2-2; 8 bases agree with TRBD1. The V gene end was trimmed by 8 bases and the J gene end by 0 bases; junction bases not matched to a gene: 2. The germline V gene has CDR1 SGHNT and CDR2 YENEEA. The CDR3 runs to 14 residues. DNA for the CDR3: TGTGCCAGCGGACAGGGCTCGAACACCGGGGAGCTGTTTTTT. This sequence encodes CASGQGSNTGELFF. The variable domain in full, completed from reference TRBV11-3 and TRBJ2-2, reads EAGVVQSPRYKIIEKKQPVAFWCNPISGHNTLYWYLQNLGQGPELLIRYENEEAVDDSQLPKDRFSAERLKGVDSTLKIQPAELGDSAVYLCASGQGSNTGELFFGEGSRLTVL.

V and J are TRBV28 and TRBJ2-5; 9 nucleotides agree with TRBD1. Trimming at V came to 5 bases and at J to 1 base, leaving 2 bases not matched to a gene. Germline V gene data show CDR1 as MDHEN and CDR2 as SYDVKM. CDR3 length: 14 residues. The CDR3 reads CASSKGQGQETQYF. Written as DNA, the CDR3 is TGTGCCAGCAGTAAGGGACAGGGCCAAGAGACCCAGTACTTC.

This chain joins TRBV5-1 and TRBJ2-5; 8 nucleotides line up with TRBD2. V lost 3 bases, J lost 7 bases, and 8 bases stayed unmatched. This CDR3 contains 14 residues. Germline V gene lookup returns CDR1 SGHRS and CDR2 YFSETQ. The CDR3: CASSSGSGEVTQYF. The CDR3, as DNA: TGCGCCAGCAGCTCGGGTAGCGGGGAGGTGACCCAGTACTTC.

This clone is a singleton in its sample. The chain has TRBV29-1 and TRBJ2-7; 8 bases map to TRBD1. Per germline, CDR1 SQVTM and CDR2 ANQGSEA. The CDR3 is 13 amino acids. The J segment lost 6 bases and the V segment lost 2 bases, leaving 6 bases of the junction unmatched. CDR3 sequence: CSVERQGAAEQYF. Here the CDR3 DNA reads TGCAGCGTTGAACGGCAGGGGGCCGCCGAGCAGTACTTC.

This chain joins TRBV7-2 and TRBJ1-6; D perhaps matches TRBD1 (6 bases). V was cut by 3 bases and J by 6 bases, with 9 bases left in between. Germline assignment: CDR1 SGHTA and CDR2 FQGNSA. This CDR3 region has 14 residues. The CDR3 sequence: CASSLDSVNSPLHF. The CDR3 coding sequence is TGTGCCAGCAGCTTGGACAGCGTTAATTCACCCCTCCACTTT.

The chain employs TRBV4-2 and TRBJ1-5, with D perhaps TRBD1 (5 bases). V lost 0 bases and J lost 5, with 11 bases in between. There are 15 residues in the CDR3. The germline CDR1 and CDR2 sequences are LGHNA and YNFKEQ. In nucleotides, the CDR3 is TGTGCCAGCAGCCAAGATATAAGGGGTTATCAGCCCCAGCATTTT. Its translation is CASSQDIRGYQPQHF.

This sequence joins TRBV7-6 and TRBJ2-3, with 9 bases identical to TRBD2. Germline V lookup: CDR1 SGHVS, CDR2 FNYEAQ. V gave up 2 bases and J gave up 4 bases; unmatched junction bases: 7. The CDR3 runs 16 residues. The chain's CDR3 is CASSLNGAGGPDTQYF. CDR3 bases: TGTGCCAGCAGCTTAAATGGGGCGGGAGGGCCAGATACGCAGTATTTT.

The chain joins TRBV19 to TRBJ1-4; D perhaps matches TRBD1 (5 bases). Germline lookup yields CDR1 LNHDA and CDR2 SQIVND (reference sequence). V was cut by 3 bases and J by 4 bases, with 15 bases left in between. This CDR3 spans 16 amino acids. The CDR3: CASSMSGGVLNEKLFF. The CDR3 DNA reads as TGTGCCAGTAGTATGTCCGGGGGGGTACTTAATGAAAAACTGTTTTTT.

This chain joins TRBV27 and TRBJ1-1; 10 bases match TRBD1. Germline V lookup: CDR1 MNHEY, CDR2 SMNVEV (reference sequence). V was pared by 7 bases and J by 3 bases, with 11 bases of the junction left unmatched. CDR3 size: 16 residues. The CDR3 loop reads CASNIHGQGGYTEAFF. Here the CDR3 DNA reads TGTGCCAGCAATATTCATGGACAGGGGGGGTACACTGAAGCTTTCTTT.

The chain uses TRBV10-2 and TRBJ2-7, with 12 bases aligning to TRBD2. V lost 7 bases, J lost 0 bases, and 4 bases stayed unmatched. Per the germline V gene, CDR1 is WSHSY and CDR2 is SAAADI. The CDR3 loop spans 15 amino acids. The CDR3 spells CASTSTSGGSYEQYF. CDR3 bases: TGCGCCAGCACCTCGACTAGCGGGGGCTCCTACGAGCAGTACTTC.

The chain is built from TRBV4-3 and TRBJ1-1; TRBD1 aligns across 9 bases. Germline loops: CDR1 LGHNA, CDR2 YSLEER. CDR3 length: 15 amino acids. The junction had 3 bases not matched to a gene; V was cut back by 0 bases and J by 4 bases. CDR3 bases: TGCGCCAGCAGCCAAGATCCGGGACAGGGCACTGAAGCTTTCTTT. Encoded protein: CASSQDPGQGTEAFF.

The rearrangement links TRBV28 to TRBJ2-7; the match to TRBD1 covers 8 bases. In germline, CDR1 is MDHEN, CDR2 SYDVKM. Trimming cost V 6 bases and J 7 bases; bases outside gene matches: 8. This CDR3 contains 13 residues. The CDR3 DNA is TGTGCCAGCAGGGGGCAGGGGGCGGAGGAGCAGTACTTC. This sequence encodes CASRGQGAEEQYF.

This clone was counted many times. The V and J genes are TRBV4-1 and TRBJ2-5, with D possibly TRBD2 on 5 matching bases. The germline V and J ends were trimmed by 1 base and 4 bases, with 16 bases remaining between them. This CDR3 has 16 amino acids. The germline gives CDR1 MGHRA, CDR2 YSYEKL. CDR3 protein: CASSQGPLAESETQYF. CDR3 nucleotide sequence: TGCGCCAGCAGCCAAGGTCCCCTAGCAGAGTCAGAGACCCAGTACTTC.

The V gene is TRBV6-5, the J gene TRBJ2-7; D might be TRBD1 (6 bases). The germline gives CDR1 MNHEY, CDR2 SVGAGI. V lost 5 bases and J 0 bases, leaving 8 bases between the germline ends. The CDR3 runs to 13 residues. The CDR3 loop is CASSTGTSYEQYF. CDR3 DNA sequence: TGTGCCAGCAGTACAGGGACCTCCTACGAGCAGTACTTC.

The gene calls are TRBV29-1 and TRBJ2-1; D might be TRBD1 (6 bases). Germline V gene lookup returns CDR1 SQVTM and CDR2 ANQGSEA. Deletions cut 7 bases from V and 8 bases from J, with 9 bases between. The CDR3 spans 10 residues. CDR3 DNA: TGCAGCGGCCGACAGGATGAGCAGTTCTTC. This codes for CSGRQDEQFF.

The chain is built from TRBV6-6 and TRBJ2-2, with TRBD2 identical over 13 bases. Germline CDR1 is MNHNY and CDR2 is SVGAGI (reference sequence). The CDR3 consists of 17 residues. J was trimmed by 4 bases and V by 5 bases; bases with no gene match: 7. This chain's CDR3 is CASSHGLAGALTGELFF. The CDR3 region has the DNA TGTGCCAGCAGTCACGGACTAGCGGGGGCCCTCACCGGGGAGCTGTTTTTT.

The DNA of the CDR3 is TGCGCCAGCACCAGGGGGGCCTTGAGCACAGATACGCAGTATTTT. Translated: CASTRGALSTDTQYF. The V and J genes are TRBV5-1 and TRBJ2-3; D may be TRBD1 (7 bases). Germline V CDR1 and CDR2: SGHRS, YFSETQ. Trimming shortened V by 6 bases and J by 0 bases, and 14 bases separated the two germline ends. This CDR3 comprises 15 residues.

V gene TRBV3-1 (or the pseudogene TRBV3-2) combines with J gene TRBJ2-5; 9 nucleotides match TRBD2. The CDR3 covers 15 residues. With V trimmed by 5 bases and J by 2 bases, 6 bases remained unmatched. Germline V gene lookup returns CDR1 LGHDT and CDR2 YNNKEL (reference sequence). This CDR3 reads CASSVSGGKQETQYF. In DNA, the CDR3 is TGTGCCAGCAGCGTAAGCGGGGGGAAACAAGAGACCCAGTACTTC.

This chain joins TRBV5-4 and TRBJ1-4; D is unclear. This CDR3 spans 14 amino acids. Germline values: CDR1 SGHNT, CDR2 YYREEE (reference sequence). Deletions cut 0 bases from V and 5 bases from J, with 8 bases between. The CDR3 nucleotides read TGTGCCAGCAGCTTGGGTTCCCAAAATGAAAAACTGTTTTTT. It is translated as CASSLGSQNEKLFF.

In this sample, this clone turned up a few times. The chain joins TRBV28 to TRBJ2-1; 8 positions match TRBD2. Germline V gene sequence: CDR1 MDHEN, CDR2 SYDVKM. The CDR3 is made up of 12 amino acids. Trimming took 10 bases from V and 5 from J; bases not matched to a gene: 4. This chain's CDR3 is CATGLAHNEQFF. The CDR3 DNA reads TGTGCCACCGGACTAGCTCACAATGAGCAGTTCTTC.

The rearrangement uses TRBV10-1 and TRBJ2-7, with a possible D match to TRBD2 (5 bases). The CDR3 has 13 amino acids. V was pared by 5 bases and J by 2 bases, with 10 bases between. The germline V gene encodes CDR1 WNHNN and CDR2 SYGVQD (reference sequence). Here the CDR3 reads CASSRSGAYEQYF. CDR3 nucleotides: TGCGCCAGCAGTAGAAGCGGAGCCTACGAGCAGTACTTC.

Only one count was recorded for this clone. This chain uses TRBV7-3 with TRBJ2-1; 9 bases line up with TRBD2. CDR1 and CDR2 (germline): SGHTA, FQGTGA. The J segment lost 5 bases and the V segment lost 5 bases, leaving 7 bases of the junction unmatched. This CDR3 spans 15 amino acids. The CDR3 reads CASSDGLAGNNEQFF. CDR3 DNA sequence: TGTGCCAGCAGCGACGGGCTAGCGGGAAACAATGAGCAGTTCTTC.

This rearrangement joins TRBV7-2 to TRBJ1-2, with 8 bases fitting TRBD1. The CDR3 runs to 14 residues. The germline V gene has CDR1 SGHTA and CDR2 FQGNSA. The junction had 2 bases not matched to a gene; V was cut back by 1 base and J by 4 bases. As DNA, the CDR3 is TGTGCCAGCAGCTTAGGGGACAGGACCTATGGCTACACCTTC. The encoded protein is CASSLGDRTYGYTF.